This T cell receptor (beta chain) comes out of a study of human T cells and chemical hapten exposure (dated by TCRdb to 2020 to 2022). For the study in its entirety: For sensitization, 2% DPC in acetone was applied to an approximately 2 cm by approximately 2 cm area of upper inner arm skin. Blood was sampled from patients pre-sensitization (week 0) and at 2, 6 and about 24 weeks after DPC sensitization. Patients additionally received weekly therapeutic DPC doses to the scalp throughout the approximately 25-week study period. Most of the patients in the cohort were female, and the cohort covered alopecia areata with under or over 50% scalp involvement, alopecia totalis and alopecia universalis. The study tracked peripheral blood TCR repertoire changes in vivo during primary and secondary sensitization to the hapten diphenylcyclopropenone (DPC) in alopecia patients. Around 29 alopecia patients provided blood for TCR sequencing at one to four time points (pre-sensitization, 2, 6 and 24 weeks). Patch testing on the upper back used Finn chambers containing 0.01% DPC, with scoring done after 6 days according to International Contact Dermatitis Research Group standards. Libraries were pooled for sequencing, and variation in per-sample TCR yields was attributed mainly to small differences in library volumes within the pool. Overall results and qualifications from the work: DPC sensitization did not change how many TCRs were above 1 in 1000 frequency, and no evidence was found of alterations in global repertoire structure. After repeated subsampling, the strength of the expansion versus patch-test correlation and the threshold at which it became significant changed. Because all patients had alopecia, a presumed autoimmune disease, the immune response of the patients might differ from that of healthy individuals. Compared with pre-sensitization or healthy control sets, expanded TCRs formed significantly more large CDR3 similarity clusters, which is consistent with antigen-driven responses. A positive correlation was found between the number of PT1 expanded TCRs and patch test score, with significance reached at thresholds 8, 16 and 32 but not 4.

V is trimmed back by 0 bases and J by 8 bases, and the junction contains 9 bases that no gene match accounts for. According to the germline V gene, CDR1 reads SGHRS and CDR2 reads YFSETQ. Including the terminal cysteine and phenylalanine, the CDR3 comprises 16 residues. The sequence is cut down to CDR3 DNA, 48 bases in frame from base 1. The method was RACE. Sequenced on a NextSeq 500. During library preparation, unique molecular identifiers were attached to individual cDNA molecules so that TCRs could be counted quantitatively and reproducibly. For every blood RNA sample, sequencing covered both the TCR alpha and TCR beta chains. As for how the authors treated the data: The median number of TCRs per sample was 95,638, ranging from 23,224 to 690,600. The Decombinator software suite was used to annotate the V, J and CDR3 of the TCR reads. Every sample was subsampled to the same number of TCRs (28,000) for the PS versus PT1 abundance plots. Expanded TCRs were defined as absent before sensitization and observed at least eight times at the 2-week time point. In-frame beta chains were kept once TCRdb had trimmed the public reads at Q25 with fastp and called clones with MiXCR. Merged by CDR3 protein, the rows form single entries marked with the most common genes and DNA. It is TCRdb's table, rather than the study itself, that gives the V and J calls and clone size. Recorded for this sample are 85,000 to 100,000 distinct CDR3 sequences; over 10% of them occurred a single time. The ten top clones hold 2.1% of the sample.

In the paper's terms, the time point label means: patch test 1, 2 weeks after DPC sensitization. Taken with the paper, the label for treatment or condition translates to: therapeutic diphenylcyclopropenone sensitization with weekly scalp DPC. Blood at each patch-test visit was drawn before the patch test was applied. Eligible patients were aged 18 to 70, diagnosed with alopecia, deemed suitable for DPC therapy, and excluded if pregnant. Total RNA was isolated from unfractionated whole blood collected in Tempus Blood RNA tubes. This clonotype turned up a few times. The antigen it binds to is not known. Base qualities are not provided; no much larger clone lies one nucleotide away.

The V gene is TRBV5-1 and the J gene is TRBJ1-4; 8 bases in between match TRBD1. The sample was whole blood, taken in connection with sensitization to the hapten diphenylcyclopropenone (DPC). The sequence was collected from a woman in her 40s with alopecia areata. Some clones in this sample may be carry-over from other donors' samples. The bases are TGCGCCAGCAGCTTGGGACAGGGGCCCCTCGGCGAAAAACTGTTTTTT. Translated, this is CASSLGQGPLGEKLFF.